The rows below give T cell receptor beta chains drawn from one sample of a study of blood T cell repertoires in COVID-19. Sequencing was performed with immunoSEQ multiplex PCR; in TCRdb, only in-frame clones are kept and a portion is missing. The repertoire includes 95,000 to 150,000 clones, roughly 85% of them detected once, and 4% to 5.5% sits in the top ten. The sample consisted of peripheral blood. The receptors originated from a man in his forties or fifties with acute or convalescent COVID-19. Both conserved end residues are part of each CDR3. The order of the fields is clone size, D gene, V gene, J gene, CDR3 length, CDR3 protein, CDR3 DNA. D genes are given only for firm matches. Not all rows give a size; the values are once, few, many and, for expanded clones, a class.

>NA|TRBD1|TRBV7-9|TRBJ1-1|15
CASSLGPGQAAVAFF
TGTGCCAGCAGCTTGGGCCCTGGACAGGCGGCGGTGGCTTTCTTT
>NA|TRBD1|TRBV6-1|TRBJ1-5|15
CASSERGTVSQPQHF
TGTGCCAGCAGTGAAAGGGGGACAGTATCCCAGCCCCAGCATTTT
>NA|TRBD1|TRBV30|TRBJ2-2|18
CAWSSTGTGLRGTGELFF
TGTGCCTGGAGCAGTACCGGGACAGGCCTTCGGGGCACCGGGGAGCTGTTTTTT
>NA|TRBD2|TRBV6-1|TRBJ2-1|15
CASSEEGTIYNEQFF
TGTGCCAGCAGTGAAGAGGGGACTATCTACAATGAGCAGTTCTTC
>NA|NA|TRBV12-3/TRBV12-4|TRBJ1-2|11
CASSRGVSRTF
TGTGCCAGCAGTCGCGGGGTCTCCCGCACCTTC
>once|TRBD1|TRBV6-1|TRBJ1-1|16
CASSEIRTGRNTEAFF
TGTGCCAGCAGTGAAATCCGGACAGGGAGGAACACTGAAGCTTTCTTT
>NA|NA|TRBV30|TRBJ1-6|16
CAWSPPGVTYNSPLHF
TGTGCCTGGAGTCCGCCAGGGGTAACCTATAATTCACCCCTCCACTTT
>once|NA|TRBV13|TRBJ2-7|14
CASSLGNRGYEQYF
TGTGCCAGCAGCTTAGGAAACCGGGGCTACGAGCAGTACTTC
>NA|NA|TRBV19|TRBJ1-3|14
CASGAGRSGNTIYF
TGTGCCAGTGGGGCAGGACGCTCTGGAAACACCATATATTTT
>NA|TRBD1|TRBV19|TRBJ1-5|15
CASTLGQTYNQPQHF
TGTGCCAGTACCCTGGGACAGACCTATAATCAGCCCCAGCATTTT
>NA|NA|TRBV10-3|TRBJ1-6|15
CAISGSGQGGSPLHF
TGTGCCATCAGTGGCTCAGGGCAAGGGGGTTCACCCCTCCACTTT
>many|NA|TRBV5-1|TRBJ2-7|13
CASSYGGTREQYF
TGCGCCAGCAGCTATGGCGGGACGCGCGAGCAGTACTTC
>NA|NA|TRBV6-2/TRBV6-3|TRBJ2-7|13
CASSGSLFYEQYF
TGTGCCAGCAGTGGGAGTCTATTTTACGAGCAGTACTTC
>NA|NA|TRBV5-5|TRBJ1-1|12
CASSRHFAEAFF
TGTGCCAGCAGCCGACATTTCGCTGAAGCTTTCTTT
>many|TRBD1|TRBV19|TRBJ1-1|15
CASSIGQGINTEAFF
TGTGCCAGTAGTATAGGACAGGGGATCAACACTGAAGCTTTCTTT
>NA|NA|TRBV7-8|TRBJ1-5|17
CASSLEEGMGVNQPQHF
TGTGCCAGCAGCTTAGAAGAGGGAATGGGTGTCAATCAGCCCCAGCATTTT
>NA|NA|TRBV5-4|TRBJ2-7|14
CASSLVGDNYEQYF
TGTGCCAGCAGCTTGGTAGGGGACAACTACGAGCAGTACTTC
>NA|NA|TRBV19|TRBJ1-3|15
CASSTDSLAGNTIYF
TGTGCCAGTAGTACGGACAGTCTAGCTGGAAACACCATATATTTT
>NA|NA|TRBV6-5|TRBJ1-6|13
CASRLGQPSPLHF
TGTGCCAGCAGGCTCGGACAGCCTTCACCCCTCCACTTT
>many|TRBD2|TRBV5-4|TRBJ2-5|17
CASSSPTSGRAQETQYF
TGTGCCAGCAGCTCCCCGACTAGCGGGAGGGCCCAAGAGACCCAGTACTTC
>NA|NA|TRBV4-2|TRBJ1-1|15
CASSQGGTANTEAFF
TGTGCCAGCAGCCAAGGCGGGACTGCGAACACTGAAGCTTTCTTT
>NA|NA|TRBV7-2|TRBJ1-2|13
CASSLTGQDGYTF
TGTGCCAGCAGCTTAACAGGACAAGATGGCTACACCTTC
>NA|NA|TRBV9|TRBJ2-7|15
CASSPRDGGSYEQYF
TGTGCCAGCAGCCCGCGGGACGGCGGGTCCTACGAGCAGTACTTC
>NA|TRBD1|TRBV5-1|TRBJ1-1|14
CASSRGQGNTEAFF
TGCGCCAGCAGTCGAGGACAGGGGAACACTGAAGCTTTCTTT
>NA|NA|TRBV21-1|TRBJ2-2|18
CASSAPSGRFSNTGELFF
TGTGCCAGCAGCGCGCCTAGCGGGCGGTTTTCGAACACCGGGGAGCTGTTTTTT
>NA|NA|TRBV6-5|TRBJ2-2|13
CASSLTGRWELFF
TGTGCCAGCAGCCTAACAGGGAGATGGGAGCTGTTTTTT
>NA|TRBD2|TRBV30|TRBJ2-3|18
CAWSPDPGTSGGADTQYF
TGTGCCTGGAGTCCAGATCCCGGGACTAGCGGGGGGGCAGATACGCAGTATTTT
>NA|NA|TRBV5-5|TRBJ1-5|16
CASSLTGSLGNQPQHF
TGTGCCAGCAGCTTGACGGGTAGTTTAGGCAATCAGCCCCAGCATTTT
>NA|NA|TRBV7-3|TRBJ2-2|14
CASSLITGPGELFF
TGTGCCAGCAGCTTGATTACAGGGCCCGGGGAGCTGTTTTTT
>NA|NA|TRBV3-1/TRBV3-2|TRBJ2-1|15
CASSQGRLGLNEQFF
TGTGCCAGCAGCCAAGGAAGACTAGGGCTGAATGAGCAGTTCTTC
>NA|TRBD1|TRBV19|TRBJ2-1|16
CASSIEWDRGYNEQFF
TGTGCCAGTAGTATTGAATGGGACAGGGGTTACAATGAGCAGTTCTTC
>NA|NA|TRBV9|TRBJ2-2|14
CASSVPGDTGELFF
TGTGCCAGCAGCGTACCAGGTGACACCGGGGAGCTGTTTTTT
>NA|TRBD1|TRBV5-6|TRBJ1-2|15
CASSKDRGNNYGYTF
TGTGCCAGCAGCAAGGACAGGGGAAATAACTATGGCTACACCTTC
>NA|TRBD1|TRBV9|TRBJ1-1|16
CASSPRVGQGETEAFF
TGTGCCAGCAGCCCCCGAGTTGGACAGGGAGAAACTGAAGCTTTCTTT
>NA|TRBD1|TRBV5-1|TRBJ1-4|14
CASRPGTADEKLFF
TGCGCCAGCAGACCCGGGACAGCCGATGAAAAACTGTTTTTT